This entry lists 29 T cell receptor beta chains sequenced from one sample in a study of cytomegalovirus exposure and HLA in healthy donors. The PCR ran on 60 Vbeta and 13 Jbeta primers. The method was immunoSEQ multiplex PCR; TCRdb's version includes in-frame clones alone and lacks a portion of them. The top ten clones hold about 1.9% of a sample with about 170,000 clones, about 80% of them seen once. Sequenced sample: PBMCs. Receptors were obtained from a woman aged 30 to 39 in good health and CMV-seropositive.

The rearrangement joins TRBV18 to TRBJ1-1, with 9 positions matching TRBD1. V shed 4 bases and J 6 bases; nucleotides not matched to a gene: 9. The length of the CDR3 is 15 residues. The germline gives CDR1 KGHSH, CDR2 LQKENI. In nucleotides, the CDR3 is TGTGCCAGCTCACTATTCCGGGACAGGGTCGCTGAAGCTTTCTTT. This gives the protein CASSLFRDRVAEAFF.

This clone occurred a few times. The chain is built from TRBV7-2 and TRBJ2-5; tentative D call: TRBD1 (6 bases). The CDR3 spans 14 residues. Germline-derived CDR1 and CDR2 are SGHTA and FQGNSA. V lost 4 bases, J lost 1 base, and 10 bases lay in between. The CDR3 DNA reads TGTGCCAGCAGCTCGAGGACAGTCCAAGAGACCCAGTACTTC. This translates into CASSSRTVQETQYF. The full variable domain, with the rest looked up from reference TRBV7-2 and TRBJ2-5, is GAGVSQSPSNKVTEKGKDVELRCDPISGHTALYWYRQSLGQGLEFLIYFQGNSAPDKSGLPSDRFSAERTGGSVSTLTIQRTQQEDSAVYLCASSSRTVQETQYFGPGTRLLVL.

This chain connects TRBV15 to TRBJ2-5; D not certain. V lost 1 base, J lost 5 bases, and 8 bases lay in between. CDR1 is LNHNV, CDR2 YYDKDF, per germline (reference sequence). The CDR3 is made up of 13 amino acids. CDR3 DNA sequence: TGTGCCACCAGCAGAGGGGCTGTGGAGACCCAGTACTTC. Its protein is CATSRGAVETQYF.

This chain uses TRBV6-6 with TRBJ1-2; 8 bases fit TRBD1. Germline V gene lookup returns CDR1 MNHNY and CDR2 SVGAGI (reference sequence). CDR3 length: 13 amino acids. Germline trimming cut 6 bases from V and 7 bases from J; bases unmatched to any gene: 7. The CDR3 region has the DNA TGTGCCAGCAGCCTCGGACAGGGAAGTGGCTACACCTTC. Amino acid sequence: CASSLGQGSGYTF.

The chain joins TRBV7-6 to TRBJ2-5; possibly TRBD2 for D (6 bases). Germline V gene lookup returns CDR1 SGHVS and CDR2 FNYEAQ. V was clipped by 1 base and J by 8 bases, with 14 bases between them. The CDR3 runs 14 residues. The CDR3, as DNA: TGTGCCAGCAGCTTAGGATCGGGGGTAGTAACCCAGTACTTC. This translates into CASSLGSGVVTQYF. Filled out from reference TRBV7-6 and TRBJ2-5, the complete variable domain reads GAGVSQSPRYKVTKRGQDVALRCDPISGHVSLYWYRQALGQGPEFLTYFNYEAQQDKSGLPNDRFSAERPEGSISTLTIQRTEQRDSAMYRCASSLGSGVVTQYFGPGTRLLVL.

The J gene is TRBJ1-4, the V gene TRBV6-5; no clear D. The CDR3 is 15 amino acids. In germline, CDR1 is MNHEY, CDR2 SVGAGI. V was clipped by 2 bases and J by 8 bases, with 15 bases between them. The DNA for the CDR3 is TGTGCCAGCAGTTACGAGGGCCGAACACGGGAAAAACTGTTTTTT. Translated, it gives CASSYEGRTREKLFF.

The chain carries TRBV5-6 and TRBJ2-7; D call uncertain. CDR1 SGHDT and CDR2 YYEEEE come from the germline V gene. CDR3 size: 13 residues. V was cut by 2 bases and J by 0 bases, with 6 bases left in between. The CDR3: CASSFRSSYEQYF. DNA of the CDR3: TGTGCCAGCAGCTTTAGAAGCTCCTACGAGCAGTACTTC.

This clone was picked up one time. This chain joins TRBV10-2 and TRBJ2-7; 11 bases align to TRBD2. Germline V gives CDR1 WSHSY, CDR2 SAAADI. Losses at the gene ends were 3 bases for V and 1 base for J; bases not matched to a gene: 5. The CDR3 is 16 residues long. This chain's CDR3 is CASSDLLAGDSYEQYF. Here the CDR3 DNA reads TGCGCCAGCAGTGACCTACTAGCGGGAGATTCCTACGAGCAGTACTTC.

The chain carries TRBV30 and TRBJ2-7; no definite D call. CDR3 length: 11 residues. The V gene lost 1 base and the J gene lost 2 bases, with 3 bases spanning the gap. The germline CDR1 and CDR2 sequences are GTSNPN and SVGIG (reference sequence). The CDR3 sequence: CAWSAPYEQYF. DNA for the CDR3: TGTGCCTGGAGTGCTCCCTACGAGCAGTACTTC.

The genes are TRBV7-2 and TRBJ2-7; 10 bases match TRBD2. The CDR3 has 17 residues. V lost 1 base and J lost 6; bases outside the gene matches: 12. The germline gives CDR1 SGHTA, CDR2 FQGNSA. Written as DNA, the CDR3 is TGTGCCAGCAGCTTAGGGTGGATGGGGACTAGCGCCTTCGAGCAGTACTTC. Protein sequence: CASSLGWMGTSAFEQYF.

The rearrangement joins TRBV19 to TRBJ2-2; TRBD2 aligns across 9 bases. Germline CDR1 reads LNHDA; CDR2 reads SQIVND (reference sequence). The CDR3 totals 16 residues. Trimming took 3 bases from V and 1 from J; bases not matched to a gene: 3. The chain's CDR3 is CASSISSGVNTGELFF. CDR3 coding DNA: TGTGCCAGTAGTATCTCTAGCGGGGTGAACACCGGGGAGCTGTTTTTT.

Concerning this clone itself: Other nucleotide sequences from this sample produce the same CDR3. The rearrangement links TRBV9 to TRBJ2-1; D possibly corresponds to TRBD2 (5 bases). The CDR3 runs to 14 residues. V was shortened by 2 bases and J by 0 bases, with 6 bases between the two germline ends. Germline CDR1 and CDR2: SGDLS and YYNGEE. The DNA for the CDR3 is TGTGCCAGCAGCGTTGCGGGCTCCTACAATGAGCAGTTCTTC. It codes for CASSVAGSYNEQFF.

This sequence joins TRBV5-6 and TRBJ1-3; weak D call: TRBD1 (6 bases). V was pared by 0 bases and J by 2 bases, with 9 bases between. This CDR3 region has 15 residues. Germline V CDR1 and CDR2: SGHDT, YYEEEE. The CDR3 coding sequence is TGTGCCAGCAGCTTGGGAGGGGGAGCTGGAAACACCATATATTTT. Protein product: CASSLGGGAGNTIYF.

This chain links TRBV19 with TRBJ2-2; 13 bases fit TRBD2. The CDR3 contains 16 residues. CDR1 is LNHDA and CDR2 is SQIVND in the germline V gene (reference sequence). Losses at the gene ends were 10 bases for V and 5 bases for J; bases not matched to a gene: 10. CDR3: CATKGLAGLKTGELFF. In nucleotides, the CDR3 is TGTGCCACCAAGGGACTAGCGGGATTAAAGACCGGGGAGCTGTTTTTT.

The chain recombines TRBV28 with TRBJ1-5; the D is unclear. V lost 3 bases to trimming and J lost 6 bases, with 12 bases between them. The CDR3 sequence is 14 residues long. The V gene's germline CDR1 is MDHEN and CDR2 SYDVKM. This chain's CDR3 is CASSFSGKGQPQHF. The CDR3 DNA follows: TGTGCCAGCAGTTTTTCGGGGAAAGGTCAGCCCCAGCATTTT.

Only a few counts were recorded for this clone. The V and J genes are TRBV14 and TRBJ1-3; the D is unclear. V was pared by 1 base and J by 5 bases, with 3 bases between. In germline, CDR1 is SGHDN, CDR2 FVKESK. CDR3 length equals 12 residues. The CDR3 spells CASSQVRNTIYF. In DNA form, the CDR3 reads TGTGCCAGCAGCCAAGTTAGAAACACCATATATTTT. Full variable domain (rest looked up from reference TRBV14 and TRBJ1-3): EAGVTQFPSHSVIEKGQTVTLRCDPISGHDNLYWYRRVMGKEIKFLLHFVKESKQDESGMPNNRFLAERTGGTYSTLKVQPAELEDSGVYFCASSQVRNTIYFGEGSWLTVV.

V usage is TRBV5-1 and J usage is TRBJ2-7; 10 nucleotides agree with TRBD2. CDR3 length equals 14 residues. CDR1 and CDR2 (germline): SGHRS, YFSETQ. Trimming removed 6 bases from V and 4 bases from J; junction bases left unmatched: 7. The chain's CDR3 is CASTPSGSMYEQYF. Written as DNA, the CDR3 is TGCGCCAGCACCCCTAGCGGGAGCATGTACGAGCAGTACTTC.

This chain connects TRBV28 to TRBJ1-5, with 8 bases identical to TRBD1. CDR1 MDHEN and CDR2 SYDVKM come from the germline V gene. The junction had 7 bases not matched to a gene; V was cut back by 6 bases and J by 6 bases. The CDR3 is 14 amino acids. The CDR3 is CASSLQGVLQPQHF. CDR3 nucleotides: TGTGCCAGCAGCCTACAGGGGGTTCTTCAGCCCCAGCATTTT.

The chain links TRBV28 to TRBJ1-1, with 7 bases matching TRBD1. Looked up from germline, CDR1 is MDHEN and CDR2 is SYDVKM. V lost 6 bases and J lost 10; bases outside the gene matches: 8. The CDR3 loop spans 12 amino acids. CDR3 amino acids: CASSTQGPVAFF. The DNA for the CDR3 is TGTGCCAGCAGCACACAGGGGCCGGTAGCTTTCTTT.

V and J are TRBV7-2 and TRBJ2-6; the match to TRBD1 covers 7 bases. The CDR3 contains 22 residues. V shed 0 bases, J shed 2 bases, and the junction held 19 bases outside the gene matches. Germline V gives CDR1 SGHTA, CDR2 FQGNSA. The CDR3, as DNA: TGTGCCAGCAGCTTAGCGACACCCACTAGGGACAGAATAAACACTGGGGCCAACGTCCTGACTTTC. Translated, it gives CASSLATPTRDRINTGANVLTF.

J is TRBJ2-1 and V is TRBV7-7; TRBD2 aligns across 12 bases. The CDR3 spans 16 residues. Trimming removed 5 bases from V and 8 bases from J; junction bases left unmatched: 10. CDR1 is SSHAT, CDR2 FNYEAQ, per germline (reference sequence). CDR3 protein: CASSATSGGLSDEQFF. The DNA for the CDR3 is TGTGCCAGCAGCGCTACTAGCGGGGGGTTAAGTGATGAGCAGTTCTTC.

This clone was seen a few times. The chain recombines TRBV6-5 with TRBJ2-5, with TRBD1 identical over 8 bases. CDR1 is MNHEY, CDR2 SVGAGI, per germline. This CDR3 is 14 amino acids long. J was trimmed by 3 bases and V by 2 bases; bases with no gene match: 2. The CDR3 reads CASSYATGEETQYF. The DNA of the CDR3 is TGTGCCAGCAGTTACGCGACAGGGGAAGAGACCCAGTACTTC.

The rearrangement uses TRBV10-3 and TRBJ2-5, with D maybe TRBD2 (6 bases). The germline CDR1 and CDR2 sequences are ENHRY and SYGVKD. The CDR3 has 13 residues. V lost 4 bases to trimming and J lost 2 bases, with 8 bases between them. The CDR3 region has the DNA TGTGCCATCAGTGCACGGGGGCAAGAGACCCAGTACTTC. This translates into CAISARGQETQYF.

This chain links TRBV6-6 with TRBJ2-5; 7 bases align to TRBD1. Germline assignment: CDR1 MNHNY and CDR2 SVGAGI (reference sequence). The CDR3 is 14 residues long. The trim removed 4 bases at V and 7 bases at J, leaving 9 bases unmatched. The CDR3 region is CASSLQGFLATQYF. The CDR3 DNA follows: TGTGCCAGCAGTTTACAGGGGTTTTTAGCGACCCAGTACTTC.

The rearrangement joins TRBV15 to TRBJ2-3; no firm D call. This CDR3 region has 12 residues. CDR1 is LNHNV, CDR2 YYDKDF, per germline (reference sequence). Trimming left V 3 bases short and J 5 bases short, with 6 bases between. DNA of the CDR3: TGTGCCACCAGCAGTAATAGAGATACGCAGTATTTT. It yields the protein CATSSNRDTQYF. The whole variable domain, filled in from reference TRBV15 and TRBJ2-3, reads DAMVIQNPRYQVTQFGKPVTLSCSQTLNHNVMYWYQQKSSQAPKLLFHYYDKDFNNEADTPDNFQSRRPNTSFCFLDIRSPGLGDTAMYLCATSSNRDTQYFGPGTRLTVL.

A few counts support this clone. The chain joins TRBV29-1 to TRBJ2-6, with a tentative D call TRBD2 (7 bases). The CDR3 loop spans 15 amino acids. The ends were cut back, 7 bases at V and 3 bases at J, with 16 bases in the middle. CDR1 and CDR2 from the germline V gene are SQVTM and ANQGSEA. The CDR3 DNA sequence: TGCAGCGCCCGAGAGGGGGGGCTTGGGGCCAACGTCCTGACTTTC. This sequence encodes CSAREGGLGANVLTF.

The chain carries TRBV9 and TRBJ1-2, with 10 bases matching TRBD1. The CDR3 covers 16 residues. Germline CDR1 reads SGDLS; CDR2 reads YYNGEE. Trimming at V came to 0 bases and at J to 4 bases, leaving 6 bases not matched to a gene. The CDR3 nucleotides read TGTGCCAGCAGCGTAGCGACAGGGGGCGCCGGCTATGGCTACACCTTC. Its translation is CASSVATGGAGYGYTF. The full variable domain, in which reference TRBV9 and TRBJ1-2 provide the parts outside the CDR3, is DSGVTQTPKHLITATGQRVTLRCSPRSGDLSVYWYQQSLDQGLQFLIQYYNGEERAKGNILERFSAQQFPDLHSELNLSSLELGDSALYFCASSVATGGAGYGYTFGSGTRLTVV.

The rearrangement uses TRBV4-3 and TRBJ1-5; the D is unclear. CDR1 LGHNA and CDR2 YSLEER come from the germline V gene. The CDR3 consists of 14 residues. Between the trimmed V and J ends, which lost 3 bases and 4 bases, there was a span of 10 bases. CDR3 loop: CASSQFLNNQPQHF. The CDR3, as DNA: TGCGCCAGCAGCCAGTTCCTAAATAATCAGCCCCAGCATTTT.

The count of this clone is one. This chain joins TRBV7-2 and TRBJ2-7; weak D call: TRBD1 (6 bases). Trimming shortened V by 6 bases and J by 2 bases, and 11 bases separated the two germline ends. From germline, CDR1 is SGHTA and CDR2 FQGNSA. This CDR3 contains 13 residues. DNA for the CDR3: TGTGCCAGCAGTGACAGGTTCACCTACGAGCAGTACTTC. This encodes CASSDRFTYEQYF.